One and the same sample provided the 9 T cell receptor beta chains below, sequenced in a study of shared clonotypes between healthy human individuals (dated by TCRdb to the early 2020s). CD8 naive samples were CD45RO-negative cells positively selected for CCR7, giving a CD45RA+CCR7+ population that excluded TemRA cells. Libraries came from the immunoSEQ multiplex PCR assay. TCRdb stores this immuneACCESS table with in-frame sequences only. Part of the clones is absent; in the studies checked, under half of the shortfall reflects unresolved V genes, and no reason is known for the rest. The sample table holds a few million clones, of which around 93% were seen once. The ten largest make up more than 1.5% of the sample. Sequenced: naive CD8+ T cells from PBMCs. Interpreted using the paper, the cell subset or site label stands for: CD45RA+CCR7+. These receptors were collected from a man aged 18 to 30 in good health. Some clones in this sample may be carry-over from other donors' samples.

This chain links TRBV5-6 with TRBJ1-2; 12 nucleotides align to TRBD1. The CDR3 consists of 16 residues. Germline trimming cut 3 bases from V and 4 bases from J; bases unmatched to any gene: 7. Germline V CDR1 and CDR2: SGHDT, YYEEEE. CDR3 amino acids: CASSSGTGGISYGYTF. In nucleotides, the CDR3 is TGTGCCAGCAGCTCCGGGACAGGGGGCATATCCTATGGCTACACCTTC.

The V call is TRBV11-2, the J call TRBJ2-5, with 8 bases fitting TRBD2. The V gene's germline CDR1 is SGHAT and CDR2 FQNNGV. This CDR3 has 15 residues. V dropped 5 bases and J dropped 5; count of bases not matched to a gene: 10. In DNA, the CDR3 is TGTGCCAGCAGCGCAGCGGTTAGCGGGATGGAGACCCAGTACTTC. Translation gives CASSAAVSGMETQYF.

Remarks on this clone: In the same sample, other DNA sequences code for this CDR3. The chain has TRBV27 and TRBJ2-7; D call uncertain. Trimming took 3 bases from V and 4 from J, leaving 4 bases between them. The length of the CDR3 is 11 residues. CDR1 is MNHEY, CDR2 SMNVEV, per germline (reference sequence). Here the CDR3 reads CASSFGYEQYF. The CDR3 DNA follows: TGTGCCAGCAGTTTCGGATACGAGCAGTACTTC.

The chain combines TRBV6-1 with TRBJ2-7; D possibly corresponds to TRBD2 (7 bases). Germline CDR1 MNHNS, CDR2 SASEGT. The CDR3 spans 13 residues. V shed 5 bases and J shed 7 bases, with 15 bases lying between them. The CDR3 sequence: CASSTRGGGEQYF. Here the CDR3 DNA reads TGTGCCAGCAGTACCCGAGGGGGGGGAGAGCAGTACTTC.

The CDR3 bases are TGTGCCAGCTCACCACTGAGCGGGCGAGGGGCCTACAATGAGCAGTTCTTC. Translation: CASSPLSGRGAYNEQFF. This rearrangement joins TRBV18 to TRBJ2-1, with a possible D match to TRBD2 (6 bases). Germline V gene sequence: CDR1 KGHSH, CDR2 LQKENI. The CDR3 length is 17 residues. Trimming left V 1 base short and J 2 bases short, with 15 bases between.

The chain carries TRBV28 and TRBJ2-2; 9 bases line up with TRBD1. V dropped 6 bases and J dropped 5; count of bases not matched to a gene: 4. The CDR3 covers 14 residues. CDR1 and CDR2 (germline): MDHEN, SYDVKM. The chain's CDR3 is CASSETGGTGELFF. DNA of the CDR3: TGTGCCAGCAGCGAGACAGGGGGAACCGGGGAGCTGTTTTTT.

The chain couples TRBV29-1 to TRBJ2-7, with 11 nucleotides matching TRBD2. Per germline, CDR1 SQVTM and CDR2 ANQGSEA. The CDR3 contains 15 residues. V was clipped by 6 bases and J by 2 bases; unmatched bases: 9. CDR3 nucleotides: TGCAGCGTCGGCTCCGGGACTAGCGGTCCCTACGAGCAGTACTTC. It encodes CSVGSGTSGPYEQYF.

The CDR3 is CASSGLAGDPYEQYF. CDR3 sequence (DNA): TGTGCCAGCAGCGGACTAGCGGGAGACCCCTACGAGCAGTACTTC. This chain uses TRBV7-9 with TRBJ2-7; 13 nucleotides align to TRBD2. The V gene's germline CDR1 is SEHNR and CDR2 FQNEAQ (reference sequence). V shed 5 bases and J 2 bases; nucleotides not matched to a gene: 3. There are 15 residues in the CDR3.

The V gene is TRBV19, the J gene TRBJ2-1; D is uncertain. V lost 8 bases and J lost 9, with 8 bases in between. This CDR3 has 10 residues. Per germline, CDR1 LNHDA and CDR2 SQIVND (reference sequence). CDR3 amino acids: CASGGAEQFF. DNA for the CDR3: TGTGCCAGTGGCGGCGCTGAGCAGTTCTTC.